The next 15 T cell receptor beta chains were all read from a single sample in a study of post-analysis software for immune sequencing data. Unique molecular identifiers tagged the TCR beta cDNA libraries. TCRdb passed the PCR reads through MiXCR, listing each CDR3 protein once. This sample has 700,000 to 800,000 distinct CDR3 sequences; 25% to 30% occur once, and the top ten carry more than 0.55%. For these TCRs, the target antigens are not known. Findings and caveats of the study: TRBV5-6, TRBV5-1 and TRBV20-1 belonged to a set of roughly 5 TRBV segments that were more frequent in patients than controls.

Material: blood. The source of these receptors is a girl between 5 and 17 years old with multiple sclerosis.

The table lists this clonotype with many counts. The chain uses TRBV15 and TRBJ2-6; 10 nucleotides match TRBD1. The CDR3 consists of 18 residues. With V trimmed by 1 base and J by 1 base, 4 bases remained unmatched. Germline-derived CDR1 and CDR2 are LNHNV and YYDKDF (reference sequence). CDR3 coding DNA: TGTGCCACCAGCAGAGGGGACAGGGGTTTGTCTGGGGCCAACGTCCTGACTTTC. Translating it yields CATSRGDRGLSGANVLTF.

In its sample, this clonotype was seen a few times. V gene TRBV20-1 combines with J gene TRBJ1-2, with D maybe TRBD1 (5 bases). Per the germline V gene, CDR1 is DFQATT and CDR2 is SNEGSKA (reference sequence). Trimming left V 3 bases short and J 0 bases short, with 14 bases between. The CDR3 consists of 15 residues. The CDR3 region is CSARAFRGANYGYTF. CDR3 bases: TGCAGTGCTAGGGCCTTTAGGGGAGCTAACTATGGCTACACCTTC.

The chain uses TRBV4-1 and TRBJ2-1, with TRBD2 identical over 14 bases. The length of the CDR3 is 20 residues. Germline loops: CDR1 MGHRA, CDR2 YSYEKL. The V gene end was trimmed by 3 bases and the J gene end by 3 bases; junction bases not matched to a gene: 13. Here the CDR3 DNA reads TGCGCCAGCAGCCAGGCTTACTGGACTAGCGGGAGGCCTGTCTACAATGAGCAGTTCTTC. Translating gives CASSQAYWTSGRPVYNEQFF.

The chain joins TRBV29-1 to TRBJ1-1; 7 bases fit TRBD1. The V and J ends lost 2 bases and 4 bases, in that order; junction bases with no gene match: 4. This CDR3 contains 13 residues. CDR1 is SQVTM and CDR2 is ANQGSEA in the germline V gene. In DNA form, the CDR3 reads TGCAGCGTTGAACAGGGGGGAGGCACTGAAGCTTTCTTT. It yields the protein CSVEQGGGTEAFF.

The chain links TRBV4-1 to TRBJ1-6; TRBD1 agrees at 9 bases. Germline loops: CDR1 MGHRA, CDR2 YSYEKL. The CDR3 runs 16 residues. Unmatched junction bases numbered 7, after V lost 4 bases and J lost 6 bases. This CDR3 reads CASSPGTGTLNSPLHF. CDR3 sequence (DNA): TGCGCCAGCAGCCCGGGGACAGGGACCCTTAATTCACCCCTCCACTTT.

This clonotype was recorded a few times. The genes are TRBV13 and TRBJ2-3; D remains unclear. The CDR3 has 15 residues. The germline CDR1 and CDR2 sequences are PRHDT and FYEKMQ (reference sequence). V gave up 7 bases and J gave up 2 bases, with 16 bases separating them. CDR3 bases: TGTGCCAGCAACGAGGCATTCTCCTCCACAGATACGCAGTATTTT. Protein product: CASNEAFSSTDTQYF.

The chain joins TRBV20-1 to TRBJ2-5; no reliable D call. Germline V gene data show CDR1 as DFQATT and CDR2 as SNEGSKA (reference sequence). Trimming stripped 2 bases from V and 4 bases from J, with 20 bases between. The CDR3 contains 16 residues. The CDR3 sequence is CSARPVWTLSLETQYF. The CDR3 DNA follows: TGCAGTGCTAGACCGGTTTGGACGCTGTCGTTAGAGACCCAGTACTTC.

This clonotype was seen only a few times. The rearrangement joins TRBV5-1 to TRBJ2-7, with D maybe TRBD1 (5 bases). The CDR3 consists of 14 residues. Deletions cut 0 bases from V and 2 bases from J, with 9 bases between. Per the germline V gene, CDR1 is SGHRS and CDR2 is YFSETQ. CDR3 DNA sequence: TGCGCCAGCAGCTTGGCCAGGGTCCCCTACGAGCAGTACTTC. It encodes CASSLARVPYEQYF.

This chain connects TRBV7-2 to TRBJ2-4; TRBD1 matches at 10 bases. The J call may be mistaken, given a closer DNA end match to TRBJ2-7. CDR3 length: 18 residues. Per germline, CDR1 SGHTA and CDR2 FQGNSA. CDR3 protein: CASSTSWTGGGKTYEQYF. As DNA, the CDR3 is TGTGCCAGCAGCACGTCCTGGACAGGGGGAGGGAAAACCTACGAGCAGTACTTC.

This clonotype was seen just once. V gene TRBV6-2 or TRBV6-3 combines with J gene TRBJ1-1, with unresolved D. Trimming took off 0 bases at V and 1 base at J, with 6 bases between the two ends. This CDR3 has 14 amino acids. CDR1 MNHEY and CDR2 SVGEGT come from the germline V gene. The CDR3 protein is CASSYSLGNTEAFF. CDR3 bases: TGTGCCAGCAGTTACTCCCTGGGGAACACTGAAGCTTTCTTT.

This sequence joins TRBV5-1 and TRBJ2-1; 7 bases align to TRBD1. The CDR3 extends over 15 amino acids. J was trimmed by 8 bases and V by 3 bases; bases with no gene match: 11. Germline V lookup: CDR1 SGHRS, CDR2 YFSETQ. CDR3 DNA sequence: TGCGCCAGCAGCTCGCAGGGGGACCTTATCTATGAGCAGTTCTTC. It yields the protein CASSSQGDLIYEQFF.

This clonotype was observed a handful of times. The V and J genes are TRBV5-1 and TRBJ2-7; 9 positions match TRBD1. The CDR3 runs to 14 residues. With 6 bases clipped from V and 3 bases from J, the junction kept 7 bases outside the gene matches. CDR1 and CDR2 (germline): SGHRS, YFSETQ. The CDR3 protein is CASKWRQGVYEQYF. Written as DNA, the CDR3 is TGCGCCAGCAAGTGGAGACAGGGGGTCTACGAGCAGTACTTC. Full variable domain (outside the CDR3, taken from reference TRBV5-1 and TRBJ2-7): KAGVTQTPRYLIKTRGQQVTLSCSPISGHRSVSWYQQTPGQGLQFLFEYFSETQRNKGNFPGRFSGRQFSNSRSEMNVSTLELGDSALYLCASKWRQGVYEQYFGPGTRLTVT.

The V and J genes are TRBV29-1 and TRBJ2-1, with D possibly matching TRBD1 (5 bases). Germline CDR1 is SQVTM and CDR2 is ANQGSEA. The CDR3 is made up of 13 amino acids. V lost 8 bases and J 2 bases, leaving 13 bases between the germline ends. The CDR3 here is CSTGRAAYNEQFF. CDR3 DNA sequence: TGCAGCACCGGCAGGGCCGCCTACAATGAGCAGTTCTTC.

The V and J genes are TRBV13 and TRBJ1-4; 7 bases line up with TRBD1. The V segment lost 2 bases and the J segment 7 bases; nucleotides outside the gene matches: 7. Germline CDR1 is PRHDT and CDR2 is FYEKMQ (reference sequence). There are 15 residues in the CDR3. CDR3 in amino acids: CASSLKRQGGEKLFF. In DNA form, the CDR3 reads TGTGCCAGCAGCTTAAAGCGACAGGGTGGTGAAAAACTGTTTTTT.

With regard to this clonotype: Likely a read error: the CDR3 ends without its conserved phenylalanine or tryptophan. Written as DNA, the CDR3 is TGTGCCAGCAGCCAAACAGGTGGTGGTCAGCCCCAGCATTTG. It translates to CASSQTGGGQPQHL. V gene TRBV3-1 combines with J gene TRBJ1-5, with D possibly matching TRBD1 (5 bases). Trimming stripped 2 bases from V and 6 bases from J, with 11 bases between. CDR3 size: 14 residues. Germline CDR1 reads LGHDT; CDR2 reads YNNKEL (reference sequence).